This entry is about one T cell receptor (beta chain). The antigen remains unidentified. Use of 60 Vbeta and 13 Jbeta primers characterized the PCR. Sequencing was performed with immunoSEQ multiplex PCR; in TCRdb, only in-frame clones are kept and a portion is missing. The sample has under 130,000 clones, about 70% seen once. This sample was included in a study of cytomegalovirus exposure and HLA in healthy donors. Whole-study context: HLA-typed donors were the source of 80 million to 90 million unique TCRs, which an early data release held. Whole-study results and caveats: In an earlier analysis, about 87% or about 30%: the productive usage of most TCR beta V segments. There were over 150 TCR beta chains listed as cytomegalovirus-associated.

This CDR3 is 16 amino acids long. The ends lost 7 bases at V and 5 bases at J; junction bases unmatched: 13. In germline, CDR1 is SGDLS, CDR2 YYNGEE. The source material was PBMCs. The TCR comes from a man aged 30 to 39 in good health and CMV-seronegative. This chain joins TRBV9 and TRBJ2-2; TRBD2 matches 8 bases. The CDR3 loop is CASGSFAASGTGELFF. The CDR3 coding sequence is TGTGCCAGCGGGTCTTTCGCGGCTAGCGGGACCGGGGAGCTGTTTTTT.